The 5 T cell receptor beta chains in this list originate from one sample, sequenced in a study of T-cell reconstitution after alpha-beta-depleted transplantation in children. It was with unique molecular identifiers that the TCRbeta library was prepared. A single record per CDR3 protein comes from TCRdb applying MiXCR to the PCR reads. The table lists roughly 500,000 distinct CDR3 sequences, roughly a tenth of them singletons. Sequenced material: PBMCs, taken before TCRalphabeta/CD19-depleted stem cell transplant. The source of these receptors is a child aged 2-15 years with inherited bone marrow failure, due to receive a stem cell transplant.

This clonotype was recorded many times. The CDR3: CASSFGDHEQYF. The CDR3 DNA reads TGTGCCAGCAGCTTTGGGGATCACGAGCAGTACTTC. The V gene is TRBV11-2, the J gene TRBJ2-7; no clear D. Germline CDR1 reads SGHAT; CDR2 reads FQNNGV. The CDR3 is 12 amino acids. V lost 3 bases to trimming and J lost 5 bases, with 8 bases between them.

The chain has TRBV4-3 and TRBJ2-7; 9 bases fit TRBD1. The V gene's germline CDR1 is LGHNA and CDR2 YSLEER. The CDR3 covers 15 residues. J gave up 2 bases and V 4 bases, and 6 bases lay outside the gene matches. As DNA, the CDR3 is TGCGCCAGCAGCCTTCGGGACAGGGAAGCCTACGAGCAGTACTTC. It encodes CASSLRDREAYEQYF.

This clonotype was recorded at least ten times. This rearrangement joins TRBV19 to TRBJ2-1, with TRBD2 matching over 10 bases. The CDR3 spans 17 residues. J gave up 8 bases and V 0 bases, and 10 bases lay outside the gene matches. Per germline, CDR1 LNHDA and CDR2 SQIVND (reference sequence). CDR3 protein: CASSIDALAGENYEQFF. In DNA, the CDR3 is TGTGCCAGTAGTATAGATGCCCTAGCGGGAGAAAACTATGAGCAGTTCTTC.

As concerns this clonotype: Given a much more abundant clone one base away, this may be a read error. The chain links TRBV20-1 to TRBJ2-3, with 8 nucleotides matching TRBD1. V trimming: 1 base; J trimming: 2 bases; junction bases outside the gene matches: 5. The germline V gene encodes CDR1 DFQATT and CDR2 SNEGSKA (reference sequence). The CDR3 runs 15 residues. CDR3 DNA sequence: TGCAGTGCTAGAGCGGACAGGGAGATCACAGATACGCAGTATTTT. Protein: CSARADREITDTQYF.

This rearrangement joins TRBV7-9 to TRBJ2-3; D is perhaps TRBD1 (5 bases). V was clipped by 1 base and J by 2 bases, with 13 bases between them. The CDR3 totals 16 residues. Germline V CDR1 and CDR2: SEHNR, FQNEAQ (reference sequence). CDR3 residues: CASSLGFGAATDTQYF. The CDR3 DNA reads as TGTGCCAGCAGCTTAGGGTTTGGGGCAGCCACAGATACGCAGTATTTT. Combining the CDR3 with reference TRBV7-9 and TRBJ2-3 gives the whole variable domain DTGVSQNPRHKITKRGQNVTFRCDPISEHNRLYWYRQTLGQGPEFLTYFQNEAQLEKSRLLSDRFSAERPKGSFSTLEIQRTEQGDSAMYLCASSLGFGAATDTQYFGPGTRLTVL.